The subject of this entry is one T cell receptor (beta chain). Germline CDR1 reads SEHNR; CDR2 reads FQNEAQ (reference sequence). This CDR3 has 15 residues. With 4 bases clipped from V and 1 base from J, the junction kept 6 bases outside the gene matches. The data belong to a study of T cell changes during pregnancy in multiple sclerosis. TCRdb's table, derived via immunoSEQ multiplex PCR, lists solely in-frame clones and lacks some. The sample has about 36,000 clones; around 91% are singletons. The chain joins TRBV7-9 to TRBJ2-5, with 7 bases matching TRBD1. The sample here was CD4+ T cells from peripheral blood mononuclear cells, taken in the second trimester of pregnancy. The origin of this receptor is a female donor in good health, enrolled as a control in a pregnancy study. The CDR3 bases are TGTGCCAGCAGCTCAAAAGGGGGCCCCCAAGAGACCCAGTACTTC. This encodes CASSSKGGPQETQYF. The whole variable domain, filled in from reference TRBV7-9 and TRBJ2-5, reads DTGVSQNPRHKITKRGQNVTFRCDPISEHNRLYWYRQTLGQGPEFLTYFQNEAQLEKSRLLSDRFSAERPKGSFSTLEIQRTEQGDSAMYLCASSSKGGPQETQYFGPGTRLLVL.